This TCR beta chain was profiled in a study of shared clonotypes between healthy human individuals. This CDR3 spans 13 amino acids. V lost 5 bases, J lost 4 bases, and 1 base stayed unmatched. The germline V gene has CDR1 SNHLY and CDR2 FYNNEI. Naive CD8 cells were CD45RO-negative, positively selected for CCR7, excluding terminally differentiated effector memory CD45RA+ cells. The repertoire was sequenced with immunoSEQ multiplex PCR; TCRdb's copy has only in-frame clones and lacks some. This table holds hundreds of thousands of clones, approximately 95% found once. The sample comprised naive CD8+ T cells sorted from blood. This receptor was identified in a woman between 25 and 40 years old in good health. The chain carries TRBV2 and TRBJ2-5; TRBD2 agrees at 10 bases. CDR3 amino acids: CASSRLAGETQYF. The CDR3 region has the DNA TGTGCCAGCAGTAGACTAGCGGGAGAGACCCAGTACTTC.